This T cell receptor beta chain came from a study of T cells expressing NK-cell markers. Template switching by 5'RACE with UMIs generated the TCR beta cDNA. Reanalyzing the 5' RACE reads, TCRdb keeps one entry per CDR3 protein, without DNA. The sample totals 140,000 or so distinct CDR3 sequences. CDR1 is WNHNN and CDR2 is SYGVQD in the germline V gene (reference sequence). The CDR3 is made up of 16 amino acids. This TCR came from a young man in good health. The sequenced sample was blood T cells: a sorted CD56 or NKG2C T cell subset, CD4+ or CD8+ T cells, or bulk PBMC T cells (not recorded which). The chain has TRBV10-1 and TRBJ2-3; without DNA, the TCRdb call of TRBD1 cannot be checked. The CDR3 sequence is CASSAGTGPNTDTQYF.